These 23 T cell receptor beta chains were all obtained from the same sample, sequenced in a study of T cell changes during pregnancy in multiple sclerosis. Here immunoSEQ multiplex PCR was the method, and the copy in TCRdb shows in-frame clones only, minus some. The sample lists approximately 60,000 clones; about 93% were seen once. This specimen was CD4+ T cells from peripheral blood mononuclear cells, taken before pregnancy. These receptor sequences come from a female donor with multiple sclerosis, enrolled in a pregnancy study.

This chain uses TRBV7-8 with TRBJ2-1; 9 positions match TRBD2. This CDR3 has 17 residues. The V segment lost 2 bases and the J segment 8 bases; nucleotides outside the gene matches: 13. Germline V CDR1 and CDR2: SGHVS, FQNEAQ. The CDR3 sequence: CASSLPQAGGPSDEQFF. CDR3 sequence (DNA): TGTGCCAGCAGCTTACCCCAAGCGGGAGGCCCTTCGGATGAGCAGTTCTTC.

The V gene is TRBV18, the J gene TRBJ2-7, with 8 nucleotides matching TRBD2. With 4 bases clipped from V and 4 bases from J, the junction kept 9 bases outside the gene matches. From germline, CDR1 is KGHSH and CDR2 LQKENI. This CDR3 spans 15 amino acids. The DNA for the CDR3 is TGTGCCAGCTCACTCACGAGCGGGAGTGCGTACGAGCAGTACTTC. Translation: CASSLTSGSAYEQYF.

This clone was counted a single time. The CDR3 spells CASSSRAGQTQYF. The CDR3 nucleotides are TGTGCCAGCAGCTCGAGAGCGGGTCAGACCCAGTACTTC. V usage is TRBV7-3 and J usage is TRBJ2-5, with D possibly matching TRBD2 (6 bases). With 4 bases removed from V and 6 bases from J, the gap between germline ends came to 12 bases. The germline V gene encodes CDR1 SGHTA and CDR2 FQGTGA. The CDR3 contains 13 residues.

This chain links TRBV11-3 with TRBJ2-1; 13 positions match TRBD2. The junction had 8 bases not matched to a gene; V was cut back by 5 bases and J by 1 base. CDR3 length equals 18 residues. Germline CDR1 SGHNT, CDR2 YENEEA. CDR3 nucleotide sequence: TGTGCCAGCAGCACTCCCCCGGGACTAGCGGGATCCTACAATGAGCAGTTCTTC. Translation gives CASSTPPGLAGSYNEQFF. Supplemented by reference TRBV11-3 and TRBJ2-1, the full variable domain reads EAGVVQSPRYKIIEKKQPVAFWCNPISGHNTLYWYLQNLGQGPELLIRYENEEAVDDSQLPKDRFSAERLKGVDSTLKIQPAELGDSAVYLCASSTPPGLAGSYNEQFFGPGTRLTVL.

The chain recombines TRBV4-3 with TRBJ1-2; D possibly corresponds to TRBD1 (5 bases). The CDR3 runs 15 residues. CDR1 is LGHNA, CDR2 YSLEER, per germline. V lost 0 bases and J 4 bases, leaving 12 bases between the germline ends. CDR3 DNA: TGCGCCAGCAGCCAAGATGCGACAGACCTCTATGGCTACACCTTC. Residues: CASSQDATDLYGYTF.

This clone was detected only once. This sequence joins TRBV7-9 and TRBJ2-5, with D tentatively TRBD2 (5 bases). Germline CDR1 and CDR2: SEHNR and FQNEAQ (reference sequence). The CDR3 extends over 13 amino acids. Trimming pared 0 bases from V and 5 bases from J, leaving 7 bases between. CDR3 loop: CASSLAGVETQYF. The CDR3 coding sequence is TGTGCCAGCAGCTTAGCGGGAGTTGAGACCCAGTACTTC. The full variable domain, rest sourced from reference TRBV7-9 and TRBJ2-5, is DTGVSQNPRHKITKRGQNVTFRCDPISEHNRLYWYRQTLGQGPEFLTYFQNEAQLEKSRLLSDRFSAERPKGSFSTLEIQRTEQGDSAMYLCASSLAGVETQYFGPGTRLLVL.

This rearrangement joins TRBV10-2 to TRBJ2-2; 7 nucleotides align to TRBD2. CDR3 size: 13 residues. The germline V gene has CDR1 WSHSY and CDR2 SAAADI. The V and J ends lost 4 bases and 4 bases, in that order; junction bases with no gene match: 0. CDR3 sequence reads: CASSAGGTGELFF. In nucleotides, the CDR3 is TGCGCCAGCAGTGCGGGGGGCACCGGGGAGCTGTTTTTT.

This chain joins TRBV2 and TRBJ2-3; D remains ambiguous. Per the germline V gene, CDR1 is SNHLY and CDR2 is FYNNEI. CDR3 length equals 16 residues. V was pared by 4 bases and J by 0 bases, with 14 bases between. This CDR3 reads CASSVYGSSSTDTQYF. The CDR3 DNA reads as TGTGCCAGCAGTGTCTACGGGTCTTCTAGCACAGATACGCAGTATTTT.

This clone appeared once. J is TRBJ2-3 and V is TRBV4-1; TRBD1 is a possible D gene (5 bases). The CDR3 is made up of 14 amino acids. Germline CDR1 is MGHRA and CDR2 is YSYEKL. Trimming pared 4 bases from V and 2 bases from J, leaving 10 bases between. CDR3 protein: CASSPLGPTDTQYF. The CDR3 DNA sequence: TGCGCCAGCAGCCCCTTGGGGCCCACAGATACGCAGTATTTT.

This chain joins TRBV28 and TRBJ2-7, with 9 bases identical to TRBD1. The CDR3 is 15 amino acids. The germline gives CDR1 MDHEN, CDR2 SYDVKM. With 7 bases clipped from V and 3 bases from J, the junction kept 10 bases outside the gene matches. The CDR3 loop is CASNGPGQGYYEQYF. The DNA of the CDR3 is TGTGCCAGCAACGGGCCGGGACAGGGATACTACGAGCAGTACTTC.

The genes are TRBV27 and TRBJ2-7; TRBD2 aligns across 10 bases. J was trimmed by 3 bases and V by 6 bases; bases with no gene match: 5. CDR3 length: 14 residues. CDR1 is MNHEY and CDR2 is SMNVEV in the germline V gene (reference sequence). The CDR3 here is CASRSLAGFYEQYF. As DNA, the CDR3 is TGTGCCAGCAGGTCACTAGCGGGGTTCTACGAGCAGTACTTC.

The gene calls are TRBV12-5 and TRBJ2-3; 15 bases map to TRBD2. The J segment lost 2 bases and the V segment lost 5 bases, leaving 8 bases of the junction unmatched. CDR1 LGHNT and CDR2 FRNRAP come from the germline V gene. CDR3 length equals 18 residues. The CDR3 nucleotides are TGTGCTAGTGGTCCGGGACTAGCGGGAGGCGATAACACAGATACGCAGTATTTT. Protein sequence: CASGPGLAGGDNTDTQYF.

The V call is TRBV7-3, the J call TRBJ2-2, with D possibly TRBD2 on 7 matching bases. From germline, CDR1 is SGHTA and CDR2 FQGTGA. The CDR3 is 15 amino acids. Trimming shortened V by 4 bases and J by 3 bases, and 12 bases separated the two germline ends. DNA for the CDR3: TGTGCCAGCAGCTCCGGGGGGCGGGACACCGGGGAGCTGTTTTTT. It codes for CASSSGGRDTGELFF.

This chain joins TRBV7-2 and TRBJ2-1, with TRBD2 identical over 10 bases. The CDR3 totals 17 residues. Trimming cost V 0 bases and J 1 base; bases outside gene matches: 3. Germline-derived CDR1 and CDR2 are SGHTA and FQGNSA. The CDR3 bases are TGTGCCAGCAGCTTAGCGGCTAGCGGGAGATCCTACAATGAGCAGTTCTTC. Protein sequence: CASSLAASGRSYNEQFF.

The gene calls are TRBV11-3 and TRBJ2-2; the D gene is possibly TRBD1 (5 bases). The V gene lost 1 base and the J gene lost 9 bases, with 15 bases spanning the gap. Germline assignment: CDR1 SGHNT and CDR2 YENEEA. This CDR3 contains 15 residues. The CDR3: CASSLGGPRRRELFF. The CDR3 bases are TGTGCCAGCAGCTTAGGGGGCCCGCGTCGGCGGGAGCTGTTTTTT.

The chain employs TRBV27 and TRBJ2-1, with a tentative D call TRBD2 (6 bases). The V gene's germline CDR1 is MNHEY and CDR2 SMNVEV (reference sequence). The V gene lost 1 base and the J gene lost 1 base, with 14 bases spanning the gap. The CDR3 is made up of 17 amino acids. In DNA, the CDR3 is TGTGCCAGCAGTTTATTTTGGGGGAGGAATTCCTACAATGAGCAGTTCTTC. This gives the protein CASSLFWGRNSYNEQFF.

This clone was seen a few times. The chain carries TRBV19 and TRBJ1-2; 7 nucleotides align to TRBD1. Germline loops: CDR1 LNHDA, CDR2 SQIVND (reference sequence). V shed 5 bases and J 7 bases; nucleotides not matched to a gene: 10. This CDR3 contains 14 residues. As DNA, the CDR3 is TGTGCCAGTAGTCCCCGGACAGGAGTGGGTGGCTACACCTTC. This encodes CASSPRTGVGGYTF.

This chain joins TRBV4-1 and TRBJ2-6; D is uncertain. This CDR3 region has 19 residues. Germline-derived CDR1 and CDR2 are MGHRA and YSYEKL. Trimming shortened V by 0 bases and J by 0 bases, and 15 bases separated the two germline ends. CDR3 coding DNA: TGCGCCAGCAGCCAAGATTTATTACTCACGAGCTCTGGGGCCAACGTCCTGACTTTC. This sequence encodes CASSQDLLLTSSGANVLTF.

This clone was counted a few times. The chain uses TRBV5-4 and TRBJ1-1, with 8 bases aligning to TRBD1. This CDR3 contains 13 residues. Germline lookup yields CDR1 SGHNT and CDR2 YYREEE (reference sequence). Trimming cost V 3 bases and J 7 bases; bases outside gene matches: 5. The CDR3: CASSSGGAGEAFF. The CDR3 DNA follows: TGTGCCAGCAGCTCAGGGGGCGCGGGTGAAGCTTTCTTT.

The chain uses TRBV7-3 and TRBJ2-7, with D possibly being TRBD1 (6 bases). V was pared by 1 base and J by 0 bases, with 10 bases between. The CDR3 is 15 amino acids. The germline CDR1 and CDR2 sequences are SGHTA and FQGTGA. CDR3 in amino acids: CASSLSGGLSYEQYF. DNA of the CDR3: TGTGCCAGCAGCTTAAGTGGGGGCCTCTCCTACGAGCAGTACTTC. The variable domain in full, completed from reference TRBV7-3 and TRBJ2-7, reads GAGVSQTPSNKVTEKGKYVELRCDPISGHTALYWYRQSLGQGPEFLIYFQGTGAADDSGLPNDRFFAVRPEGSVSTLKIQRTERGDSAVYLCASSLSGGLSYEQYFGPGTRLTVT.

V and J are TRBV28 and TRBJ2-7; a weak D match, TRBD1 (6 bases). This CDR3 spans 15 amino acids. From germline, CDR1 is MDHEN and CDR2 SYDVKM. V lost 4 bases and J lost 1, with 14 bases in between. CDR3 nucleotide sequence: TGTGCCAGCAGTTCCGTCGGAACAGGGTCCTACGAGCAGTACTTC. It yields the protein CASSSVGTGSYEQYF.

The gene calls are TRBV19 and TRBJ2-2; TRBD1 matches at 9 bases. The germline V gene has CDR1 LNHDA and CDR2 SQIVND (reference sequence). J gave up 4 bases and V 4 bases, and 4 bases lay outside the gene matches. The CDR3 extends over 15 amino acids. This CDR3 is CASSKTGGVTGELFF. CDR3 in DNA: TGTGCCAGTAGTAAGACAGGGGGAGTCACCGGGGAGCTGTTTTTT.

This chain links TRBV6-6 with TRBJ1-1; D remains unclear. The germline gives CDR1 MNHNY, CDR2 SVGAGI (reference sequence). V gave up 6 bases and J gave up 0 bases, with 14 bases separating them. The CDR3 loop spans 15 amino acids. CDR3 residues: CASRPTEPMNTEAFF. The CDR3 DNA follows: TGTGCCAGCAGGCCCACAGAACCCATGAACACTGAAGCTTTCTTT.